The 13 T cell receptor beta chains below come from one sample, sequenced in a study of control samples from healthy donors and cancer patients. TCRdb's table, derived via immunoSEQ multiplex PCR, lists solely in-frame clones and lacks some. The sample yields around 120,000 clones, about 95% seen once. The source material was blood. These receptors all stem from a man between 25 and 39 years old in good health.

The chain uses TRBV19 and TRBJ1-6; D gene unclear. The CDR3 totals 14 residues. V was cut by 3 bases and J by 6 bases, with 9 bases left in between. Germline assignment: CDR1 LNHDA and CDR2 SQIVND (reference sequence). The CDR3 nucleotides read TGTGCCAGTAGTATCGGACTAGCTAATTCACCCCTCCACTTT. Residues: CASSIGLANSPLHF.

The genes are TRBV5-5 and TRBJ1-1; D gene uncertain. The CDR3 is 14 amino acids. The germline gives CDR1 SGHKS, CDR2 YYEKEE (reference sequence). Trimming cost V 0 bases and J 0 bases, with 6 bases left between them. CDR3 loop: CASSLAWVNTEAFF. The DNA for the CDR3 is TGTGCCAGCAGCTTGGCCTGGGTGAACACTGAAGCTTTCTTT.

CDR3 DNA sequence: TGCGCCAGCAGCCCAACAGGGAGCTCCTATAATTCACCCCTCCACTTT. Protein product: CASSPTGSSYNSPLHF. The chain uses TRBV5-1 and TRBJ1-6; a possible D gene is TRBD1 (6 bases). Trimming stripped 4 bases from V and 0 bases from J, with 11 bases between. This CDR3 is built from 16 residues. Germline CDR1 is SGHRS and CDR2 is YFSETQ.

The V and J genes are TRBV5-1 and TRBJ2-7; 9 bases map to TRBD1. The CDR3 contains 17 residues. Germline loops: CDR1 SGHRS, CDR2 YFSETQ. V trimming: 0 bases; J trimming: 1 base; junction bases outside the gene matches: 8. CDR3 nucleotides: TGCGCCAGCAGCTTGGCCCCACTGGGGACAGGGTCCTACGAGCAGTACTTC. It is translated as CASSLAPLGTGSYEQYF.

The rearrangement uses TRBV7-2 and TRBJ1-3; D unclear. The CDR3 covers 15 residues. The germline V gene encodes CDR1 SGHTA and CDR2 FQGNSA. V dropped 1 base and J dropped 2 bases, with 9 bases sitting between them. The DNA for the CDR3 is TGTGCCAGCAGCTTAGATTGGGGTGCTGGAAACACCATATATTTT. It encodes CASSLDWGAGNTIYF.

The V call is TRBV2, the J call TRBJ2-3; 8 bases map to TRBD1. CDR3 length: 15 amino acids. CDR1 is SNHLY and CDR2 is FYNNEI in the germline V gene. J gave up 2 bases and V 4 bases, and 5 bases lay outside the gene matches. The CDR3: CASSAQGATTDTQYF. The CDR3 coding sequence is TGTGCCAGCAGTGCTCAGGGGGCCACCACAGATACGCAGTATTTT.

The chain joins TRBV9 to TRBJ1-2, with a tentative D call TRBD1 (5 bases). Germline loops: CDR1 SGDLS, CDR2 YYNGEE. Trimming cost V 4 bases and J 6 bases, with 13 bases left between them. CDR3 size: 13 residues. Here the CDR3 reads CASSSGTLNGYTF. CDR3 in DNA: TGTGCCAGCAGCTCCGGGACTTTGAATGGCTACACCTTC.

The J gene is TRBJ2-3, the V gene TRBV7-3; no reliable D call. The CDR3 covers 13 residues. The V gene lost 1 base and the J gene lost 8 bases, with 10 bases spanning the gap. Germline values: CDR1 SGHTA, CDR2 FQGTGA. In DNA form, the CDR3 reads TGTGCCAGCAGCTTAAAGGGATCTGGTACGCAGTATTTT. This encodes CASSLKGSGTQYF.

The chain recombines TRBV5-1 with TRBJ2-5; tentative D call: TRBD2 (6 bases). V gave up 2 bases and J gave up 5 bases, with 10 bases separating them. Looked up from germline, CDR1 is SGHRS and CDR2 is YFSETQ. The CDR3 contains 13 residues. CDR3 loop: CASSFSRGETQYF. CDR3 DNA sequence: TGCGCCAGCAGCTTTTCTCGGGGGGAGACCCAGTACTTC.

The J gene is TRBJ1-2, the V gene TRBV30; D is perhaps TRBD1 (6 bases). V lost 0 bases to trimming and J lost 8 bases, with 13 bases between them. This CDR3 is built from 13 residues. Germline CDR1 is GTSNPN and CDR2 is SVGIG (reference sequence). CDR3 in DNA: TGTGCCTGGAGTGTACTGGGGGCCGAGGGCTACACCTTC. This translates into CAWSVLGAEGYTF.

This chain joins TRBV30 and TRBJ2-7, with D possibly being TRBD1 or TRBD2 (6 bases each). The CDR3 extends over 12 amino acids. The germline CDR1 and CDR2 sequences are GTSNPN and SVGIG (reference sequence). Trimming shortened V by 3 bases and J by 6 bases, and 12 bases separated the two germline ends. The CDR3: CAWSLGGSEQYF. The CDR3 DNA reads as TGTGCCTGGAGCCTAGGGGGGTCCGAGCAGTACTTC.

This rearrangement joins TRBV5-1 to TRBJ2-3, with TRBD2 matching 10 bases. CDR1 SGHRS and CDR2 YFSETQ come from the germline V gene. The CDR3 sequence is 14 residues long. Trimming took 2 bases from V and 5 from J; bases not matched to a gene: 2. The CDR3 is CASSFTSGEDTQYF. DNA of the CDR3: TGCGCCAGCAGCTTTACTAGCGGGGAAGATACGCAGTATTTT. The full variable domain, in which reference TRBV5-1 and TRBJ2-3 provide the parts outside the CDR3, is KAGVTQTPRYLIKTRGQQVTLSCSPISGHRSVSWYQQTPGQGLQFLFEYFSETQRNKGNFPGRFSGRQFSNSRSEMNVSTLELGDSALYLCASSFTSGEDTQYFGPGTRLTVL.

The chain links TRBV6-1 to TRBJ1-5; D is uncertain. Trimming took 3 bases from V and 1 from J, leaving 7 bases between them. This CDR3 has 14 residues. CDR1 MNHNS and CDR2 SASEGT come from the germline V gene. CDR3: CASSDGWSNQPQHF. The CDR3 nucleotides read TGTGCCAGCAGTGACGGCTGGAGCAATCAGCCCCAGCATTTT.